This TCR beta chain emerged from a study of blood T cell repertoires in COVID-19 (dated by TCRdb to about 2020). Regarding the complete study: Collaborator samples came from the United States, Italy and Spain and covered acute and convalescent phases of COVID-19. The repertoires were released in a freely available public database meant as a resource for research on the immune response to SARS-CoV-2. The material from the prospective study consisted of cDNA or gDNA derived from T cells, B-cell-depleted T cells, or PBMCs. Where available, HLA class I and class II types were taken from metadata supplied by the sample provider and were not determined by assay-based typing. The dataset comprised deeply sampled blood TCRbeta repertoires from subjects exposed to, actively infected with, or recovered from COVID-19. The samples were drawn from the first 160 participants of the ongoing ImmuneRACE study and from roughly 1,300 subjects provided by 6 global collaborators. Nearly every sample came with metadata listing a de-identified subject ID, COVID-19 status, age in years and sex.

CDR1 and CDR2 were assigned from the germline V gene as SGHVS and FNYEAQ. From the cysteine through the phenylalanine, the CDR3 covers 11 amino acids. Only the CDR3 region is kept as DNA, spanning 33 bases read in frame from base 1. The immunoSEQ Assay, a bias-controlled multiplex PCR, was used to amplify TCRbeta CDR3 regions from genomic DNA. From the authors' description of their analysis: The number of nucleated cells in each sample was estimated from the amplification of reference gene primers within the assay. Sequence reads were collapsed and filtered to measure the absolute abundance of every unique TCRbeta CDR3 rearrangement. For each sample, productive Simpson clonality was calculated as the square root of Simpson's diversity index across productive rearrangements. Drawn from immuneACCESS, this table holds only the in-frame rearrangements with V and J called that TCRdb kept. Clones are partly lost; checked studies trace under half to an unresolved V gene and leave the rest unexplained. V, J and clone size are those of that table, while D and trimming were read from the DNA. The sample records approximately 80,000 clones, 88% of which are singletons. Jointly, the top ten make up approximately 10% of the sample.

Each collaborating institution followed its own protocols to collect whole blood in K2EDTA tubes. For TCRbeta analysis, collaborator samples were shipped as frozen whole blood, as isolated PBMCs, or as DNA extracted from either sample type. General study outcomes and caveats: The amount of clinical and demographic metadata varied by source and participant and was provided uncurated.

As to this clone: It lacks a known antigen. The junction departs from the called germline gene at one end, perhaps through a read error.

This chain joins TRBV7-6 to TRBJ2-5, with the D gene not clear enough to name. The sample taken for sequencing was peripheral blood. The sequence was obtained from a human donor in a cohort sampled during active COVID-19. The bases are TGTGCCAGCAGCTTAGGAGAGGCCCAGTACTTC. This yields the protein CASSLGEAQYF. The reference TRBV7-6 and TRBJ2-5 proteins fill in what lies around the CDR3, so the full variable domain reads GAGVSQSPRYKVTKRGQDVALRCDPISGHVSLYWYRQALGQGPEFLTYFNYEAQQDKSGLPNDRFSAERPEGSISTLTIQRTEQRDSAMYRCASSLGEAQYFGPGTRLLVL.